This T cell receptor beta chain was captured in a study of T cell changes during pregnancy in multiple sclerosis. V was shortened by 0 bases and J by 2 bases, with 9 bases between the two germline ends. This CDR3 region has 14 residues. CDR1 SGHRS and CDR2 YFSETQ come from the germline V gene. Generated by immunoSEQ multiplex PCR, the TCRdb table keeps only in-frame clones and is missing some. The data contain approximately 110,000 clones, approximately 90% of them seen just once; the ten biggest clones take up 1.5% to 1.9%. This clonotype originated in a female donor with multiple sclerosis, enrolled in a pregnancy study. This chain links TRBV5-1 with TRBJ2-7, with D possibly TRBD1 on 6 matching bases. The sample consisted of peripheral blood, taken in the third trimester of pregnancy. This chain's CDR3 is CASSLGQEAYEQYF. CDR3 nucleotide sequence: TGCGCCAGCAGCTTGGGACAGGAGGCCTACGAGCAGTACTTC.